Shown below are 8 T cell receptor beta chains from a single sample sequenced in a study of T-cell memory formation after mild COVID-19. TCRdb reanalysed the 5' RACE reads using MiXCR and keeps one entry per CDR3 protein. This table holds roughly 320,000 distinct CDR3 sequences, around 28% found once. Sequencing input: PBMCs or a T cell subset sorted from them (not recorded which). These receptors came from an adult woman who had mild COVID-19 (a few samples of this study predate the infection). Cell type and time point are not known.

The chain carries TRBV24-1 and TRBJ1-5; no clear D. Germline-derived CDR1 and CDR2 are KGHDR and SFDVKD. The CDR3 loop spans 16 amino acids. V dropped 5 bases and J dropped 2 bases, with 15 bases sitting between them. The CDR3 loop reads CATSGEGKGGNQPQHF. Here the CDR3 DNA reads TGTGCCACCAGTGGGGAGGGAAAAGGTGGCAATCAGCCCCAGCATTTT.

This chain joins TRBV6-1 and TRBJ1-2; D is ambiguous. This CDR3 spans 14 amino acids. V was pared by 5 bases and J by 4 bases, with 14 bases between. Germline-derived CDR1 and CDR2 are MNHNS and SASEGT. The CDR3 nucleotides read TGTGCCAGCAGTCGAACGACGGAGATCTATGGCTACACCTTC. Translation: CASSRTTEIYGYTF.

The chain joins TRBV5-1 to TRBJ2-2, with TRBD1 identical over 8 bases. J gave up 3 bases and V 4 bases, and 8 bases lay outside the gene matches. The CDR3 consists of 16 residues. Germline V lookup: CDR1 SGHRS, CDR2 YFSETQ. In DNA, the CDR3 is TGCGCCAGCAGCGGGACAGGCGGGGATTACACCGGGGAGCTGTTTTTT. Amino acids: CASSGTGGDYTGELFF.

The chain links TRBV15 to TRBJ2-5; D unresolved. This CDR3 is 14 amino acids long. Deletions cut 0 bases from V and 3 bases from J, with 8 bases between. Germline CDR1 and CDR2: LNHNV and YYDKDF (reference sequence). CDR3 nucleotide sequence: TGTGCCACCAGCAGAGAGAGGACGGAAGAGACCCAGTACTTC. This encodes CATSRERTEETQYF.

This clonotype came up a few times. This chain connects TRBV19 to TRBJ2-1; tentative D call: TRBD2 (5 bases). Trimming removed 3 bases at V and 8 bases at J, with 14 bases between. The CDR3 runs 14 residues. CDR1 LNHDA and CDR2 SQIVND come from the germline V gene (reference sequence). Written as DNA, the CDR3 is TGTGCCAGTAGTATGTCCGGGGTCGGAGATGAGCAGTTCTTC. This codes for CASSMSGVGDEQFF. The whole variable domain, remainder taken from reference TRBV19 and TRBJ2-1, is DGGITQSPKYLFRKEGQNVTLSCEQNLNHDAMYWYRQDPGQGLRLIYYSQIVNDFQKGDIAEGYSVSREKKESFPLTVTSAQKNPTAFYLCASSMSGVGDEQFFGPGTRLTVL.

This clonotype was recorded many times. The chain uses TRBV30 and TRBJ2-6; D gene uncertain. The CDR3 runs to 14 residues. Trimming stripped 2 bases from V and 0 bases from J, with 5 bases between. CDR1 GTSNPN and CDR2 SVGIG come from the germline V gene (reference sequence). This chain's CDR3 is CAWSFGSGANVLTF. For the CDR3, the DNA is TGTGCCTGGAGTTTTGGCTCTGGGGCCAACGTCCTGACTTTC.

This clonotype was recorded a few times. This chain joins TRBV5-1 and TRBJ1-5, with D tentatively TRBD1 (6 bases). This CDR3 has 15 amino acids. Germline values: CDR1 SGHRS, CDR2 YFSETQ. The V end was cut by 1 base, the J end by 2 bases, with 10 bases between. The CDR3 region is CASSLSSGGNQPQHF. As DNA, the CDR3 is TGCGCCAGCAGCTTGAGCTCAGGGGGCAATCAGCCCCAGCATTTT.

The chain carries TRBV27 and TRBJ2-7; 11 positions match TRBD1. Trimming removed 9 bases from V and 2 bases from J; junction bases left unmatched: 3. The CDR3 runs to 13 residues. Germline V gene lookup returns CDR1 MNHEY and CDR2 SMNVEV (reference sequence). CDR3 sequence (DNA): TGTGCCAGTATGGGACAGGGGGCCTACGAGCAGTACTTC. Translation: CASMGQGAYEQYF.